This T cell receptor beta chain is drawn from a study of blood T cell repertoires in COVID-19. Study summary: T cells, B-cell-depleted T cells, or PBMCs supplied cDNA or gDNA.

In the original analysis: Amplifying reference gene primers gave estimates of nucleated cell counts. Sequencing was performed with immunoSEQ multiplex PCR; in TCRdb, only in-frame clones are kept and a portion is missing. The V and J calls and clone size were taken over from that table, and D and trimming were inferred from the DNA. This repertoire shows around 390,000 clones, around 87% found once; its top ten account for 10%. The CDR3 runs 16 residues. Trimming left V 0 bases short and J 0 bases short, with 14 bases between. Looked up from germline, CDR1 is GTSNPN and CDR2 is SVGIG (reference sequence).

J is TRBJ1-2 and V is TRBV30; the D is unclear. Sequencing was performed on PBMCs or T cells enriched from blood (not recorded which). The source of this sequence is a woman aged 45-65 years who had recovered from COVID-19. The CDR3 DNA sequence: TGTGCCTGGAGTGTGGTACCTAACCGAGCTAACTATGGCTACACCTTC. Translating it yields CAWSVVPNRANYGYTF.